Following are 6 T cell receptor beta chains from one sample sequenced in a study of PD-1 blockade in classical Hodgkin lymphoma. This sample's time point: cycle 4 day 1 (C4D1), after less than 7 weeks of nivolumab. Every one of the patients relapsed after autologous stem cell transplantation (brentuximab vedotin exposure was variable). TCRdb's copy holds only in-frame clones and misses some; the assay was immunoSEQ multiplex PCR. Among over 8,500 clones listed, more than 75% were seen once. Here the sequenced sample was peripheral blood mononuclear cells (PBMCs), taken before the fourth cycle of nivolumab. Source of these receptors: a human donor with classical Hodgkin lymphoma.

The chain combines TRBV2 with TRBJ1-5; no firm D call. This CDR3 is 15 amino acids long. V lost 11 bases to trimming and J lost 2 bases, with 19 bases between them. From germline, CDR1 is SNHLY and CDR2 FYNNEI. CDR3 sequence reads: CASRWGRMGNQPQHF. CDR3 nucleotide sequence: TGTGCCTCCCGATGGGGTCGTATGGGCAATCAGCCCCAGCATTTT.

This sequence joins TRBV29-1 and TRBJ2-1, with D perhaps assigned TRBD1 or TRBD2 (7 bases each). V was trimmed by 1 base and J by 3 bases, leaving 10 bases between them. The V gene's germline CDR1 is SQVTM and CDR2 ANQGSEA. The CDR3 totals 14 residues. The CDR3 region has the DNA TGCAGCGTTGAAGGCAGGGGGGGCTACAATGAGCAGTTCTTC. Translating gives CSVEGRGGYNEQFF.

The rearrangement uses TRBV5-6 and TRBJ2-5; 11 nucleotides line up with TRBD2. Germline V lookup: CDR1 SGHDT, CDR2 YYEEEE. The V segment lost 0 bases and the J segment 2 bases; nucleotides outside the gene matches: 6. The CDR3 covers 17 residues. The CDR3 loop is CASSLATSGTRQETQYF. Here the CDR3 DNA reads TGTGCCAGCAGCTTGGCGACTAGCGGGACCCGACAAGAGACCCAGTACTTC.

This chain uses TRBV5-1 with TRBJ2-7; D uncertain. Germline CDR1 and CDR2: SGHRS and YFSETQ. This CDR3 comprises 13 residues. V was cut by 2 bases and J by 0 bases, with 6 bases left in between. CDR3 sequence (DNA): TGCGCCAGCAGCTTCGCCAGCTCCTACGAGCAGTACTTC. Its protein product is CASSFASSYEQYF.

J is TRBJ2-3 and V is TRBV5-1, with D perhaps given as TRBD1 or TRBD2 (5 bases each). The CDR3 is 16 residues long. The V end lost 0 bases, the J end lost 4 bases, and 15 bases lay between the germline ends. CDR1 is SGHRS and CDR2 is YFSETQ in the germline V gene. CDR3 nucleotides: TGCGCCAGCAGCTTGGCTCCGGGGACCCAAGCAGATACGCAGTATTTT. Translation: CASSLAPGTQADTQYF.

This chain links TRBV19 with TRBJ1-3, with no clear D. The CDR3 consists of 13 residues. Trimming removed 6 bases at V and 0 bases at J, with 6 bases between. Germline V gives CDR1 LNHDA, CDR2 SQIVND (reference sequence). For the CDR3, the DNA is TGTGCCAGTAGGCCGTACTCTGGAAACACCATATATTTT. Residues: CASRPYSGNTIYF.